The 24 T cell receptor beta chains below were found in one sample sequenced in a study of cytomegalovirus exposure and HLA in healthy donors. PCR employed 60 Vbeta and 13 Jbeta primers. Here immunoSEQ multiplex PCR was the method, and the copy in TCRdb shows in-frame clones only, minus some. The sample lists under 70,000 clones, around three quarters occurring once. The sequenced sample consisted of PBMCs. These receptor sequences come from an older woman in good health and CMV-seropositive.

This sequence joins TRBV7-2 and TRBJ2-5; 7 bases are a match to TRBD2. Germline CDR1 reads SGHTA; CDR2 reads FQGNSA. The trim removed 8 bases at V and 3 bases at J, leaving 15 bases unmatched. The CDR3 loop spans 16 amino acids. This chain's CDR3 is CASAQWPLAEEETQYF. The CDR3 nucleotides read TGTGCCAGCGCCCAGTGGCCCCTAGCGGAGGAAGAGACCCAGTACTTC.

The rearrangement joins TRBV4-3 to TRBJ1-1, with a possible D match to TRBD1 (6 bases). Germline values: CDR1 LGHNA, CDR2 YSLEER. V was shortened by 4 bases and J by 6 bases, with 21 bases between the two germline ends. This CDR3 is built from 16 residues. CDR3 sequence (DNA): TGCGCCAGCAGCCCAAGAGGTGCAGGGGCGCGGGCTGAAGCTTTCTTT. Amino acid sequence: CASSPRGAGARAEAFF.

The chain links TRBV5-1 to TRBJ1-1; the match to TRBD1 covers 7 bases. Germline assignment: CDR1 SGHRS and CDR2 YFSETQ. This CDR3 contains 15 residues. V trimming: 3 bases; J trimming: 2 bases; junction bases outside the gene matches: 7. CDR3 residues: CASSSTGAGNTEAFF. Here the CDR3 DNA reads TGCGCCAGCAGCTCAACAGGGGCCGGAAACACTGAAGCTTTCTTT.

The V gene is TRBV7-9, the J gene TRBJ1-2, with D possibly matching TRBD1 (5 bases). Deletions cut 5 bases from V and 1 base from J, with 14 bases between. Germline V CDR1 and CDR2: SEHNR, FQNEAQ (reference sequence). This CDR3 spans 15 amino acids. CDR3 sequence (DNA): TGTGCCAGCAGCCACGACAGTTGGGATAACTATGGCTACACCTTC. Translated, it gives CASSHDSWDNYGYTF.

The chain recombines TRBV7-2 with TRBJ1-5; 7 positions match TRBD1. This CDR3 comprises 14 residues. With 5 bases clipped from V and 5 bases from J, the junction kept 6 bases outside the gene matches. Germline values: CDR1 SGHTA, CDR2 FQGNSA. The DNA for the CDR3 is TGTGCCAGCAGCCAAACAGGGGTTTATCAGCCCCAGCATTTT. It encodes CASSQTGVYQPQHF.

This clone was recorded a few times. V usage is TRBV2 and J usage is TRBJ1-3; the D is unclear. V lost 0 bases to trimming and J lost 0 bases, with 12 bases between them. Germline CDR1 and CDR2: SNHLY and FYNNEI. The CDR3 is 17 residues long. This chain's CDR3 is CASSEAAGPRSGNTIYF. CDR3 in DNA: TGTGCCAGCAGTGAAGCGGCGGGTCCGCGCTCTGGAAACACCATATATTTT.

The chain has TRBV6-5 and TRBJ1-2; TRBD1 matches 7 bases. Germline loops: CDR1 MNHEY, CDR2 SVGAGI. This CDR3 is built from 14 residues. V trimming: 5 bases; J trimming: 6 bases; junction bases outside the gene matches: 9. The CDR3 loop reads CASSQWDSSHGYTF. DNA of the CDR3: TGTGCCAGCAGTCAATGGGACAGTTCGCATGGCTACACCTTC.

V usage is TRBV7-8 and J usage is TRBJ1-5; TRBD1 matches 12 bases. V dropped 6 bases and J dropped 7; count of bases not matched to a gene: 10. Germline-derived CDR1 and CDR2 are SGHVS and FQNEAQ. The CDR3 has 16 residues. As DNA, the CDR3 is TGTGCCAGCAGGATTGGGACAGGGGGCGGGGAGCAGCCCCAGCATTTT. Encoded protein: CASRIGTGGGEQPQHF.

Only one count was recorded for this clone. The V and J genes are TRBV18 and TRBJ1-5; 7 nucleotides agree with TRBD1. Germline values: CDR1 KGHSH, CDR2 LQKENI. This CDR3 contains 14 residues. V lost 1 base, J lost 10 bases, and 7 bases stayed unmatched. The CDR3: CASSPRATGIPQHF. In nucleotides, the CDR3 is TGTGCCAGCTCACCACGAGCGACAGGGATTCCCCAGCATTTT.

The V call is TRBV5-1, the J call TRBJ2-2; 7 nucleotides agree with TRBD1. The V segment lost 2 bases and the J segment 6 bases; nucleotides outside the gene matches: 7. The CDR3 is 15 residues long. CDR1 is SGHRS, CDR2 YFSETQ, per germline. This CDR3 reads CASSFPGTASGELFF. CDR3 DNA sequence: TGCGCCAGCAGCTTCCCCGGGACAGCCTCCGGGGAGCTGTTTTTT.

This rearrangement joins TRBV11-2 to TRBJ1-2; 9 bases match TRBD1. The CDR3 runs to 17 residues. V trimming: 4 bases; J trimming: 0 bases; junction bases outside the gene matches: 9. The germline gives CDR1 SGHAT, CDR2 FQNNGV. The CDR3 nucleotides are TGTGCCAGCAGCTCGGGACAGGGAGGACATCCTAACTATGGCTACACCTTC. Protein: CASSSGQGGHPNYGYTF. Drawing the rest from reference TRBV11-2 and TRBJ1-2, the complete variable domain is EAGVAQSPRYKIIEKRQSVAFWCNPISGHATLYWYQQILGQGPKLLIQFQNNGVVDDSQLPKDRFSAERLKGVDSTLKIQPAKLEDSAVYLCASSSGQGGHPNYGYTFGSGTRLTVV.

This sequence joins TRBV7-8 and TRBJ2-1; tentative D call: TRBD1 (6 bases). The germline V gene has CDR1 SGHVS and CDR2 FQNEAQ. The ends were cut back, 5 bases at V and 7 bases at J, with 15 bases in the middle. The CDR3 runs to 14 residues. The CDR3 DNA sequence: TGTGCCAGCAGCCCAGAGGGGGTCCTGAATGAGCAGTTCTTC. Its protein is CASSPEGVLNEQFF. Full variable domain (remainder filled in from reference TRBV7-8 and TRBJ2-1): GAGVSQSPRYKVAKRGQDVALRCDPISGHVSLFWYQQALGQGPEFLTYFQNEAQLDKSGLPSDRFFAERPEGSVSTLKIQRTQQEDSAVYLCASSPEGVLNEQFFGPGTRLTVL.

The gene calls are TRBV4-1 and TRBJ1-1, with D unclear. Per the germline V gene, CDR1 is MGHRA and CDR2 is YSYEKL. There are 12 residues in the CDR3. V was trimmed by 4 bases and J by 8 bases, leaving 11 bases between them. CDR3 protein: CASSPTGVEAFF. The DNA for the CDR3 is TGCGCCAGCAGCCCCACTGGAGTGGAAGCTTTCTTT.

The rearrangement uses TRBV11-2 and TRBJ2-5; a possible D gene is TRBD1 (5 bases). The V gene lost 0 bases and the J gene lost 7 bases, with 15 bases spanning the gap. Germline V gene data show CDR1 as SGHAT and CDR2 as FQNNGV. The CDR3 contains 15 residues. CDR3 nucleotide sequence: TGTGCCAGCAGCTTAGATCAGGGTCCTGTGAGGACCCAGTACTTC. Its protein product is CASSLDQGPVRTQYF.

The chain links TRBV19 to TRBJ2-3, with D hard to call. The germline V gene encodes CDR1 LNHDA and CDR2 SQIVND (reference sequence). CDR3 length: 13 residues. Trimming took off 2 bases at V and 6 bases at J, with 9 bases between the two ends. In nucleotides, the CDR3 is TGTGCCAGTAGTATACTCGCGTCGGATACGCAGTATTTT. It is translated as CASSILASDTQYF.

This clone showed up just a few times. CDR3 protein: CASRGPGQALDGYTF. CDR3 in DNA: TGTGCCAGCAGAGGGCCGGGACAGGCCTTGGATGGCTACACCTTC. The rearrangement joins TRBV7-8 to TRBJ1-2, with 8 bases that match TRBD1. The CDR3 length is 15 residues. From germline, CDR1 is SGHVS and CDR2 FQNEAQ. The J segment lost 6 bases and the V segment lost 6 bases, leaving 12 bases of the junction unmatched.

The CDR3 sequence is CASTSASLEADTQYF. The CDR3 nucleotides read TGTGCCAGCACCTCCGCTAGCTTGGAGGCAGATACGCAGTATTTT. J is TRBJ2-3 and V is TRBV5-5, with D possibly TRBD2 on 5 matching bases. Trimming stripped 6 bases from V and 4 bases from J, with 18 bases between. The CDR3 runs 15 residues. The germline V gene encodes CDR1 SGHKS and CDR2 YYEKEE (reference sequence).

The CDR3 DNA is TGTGCCAGCAGCAGGGAGGCAGATGGAAACACCATATATTTT. Translated: CASSREADGNTIYF. The gene calls are TRBV9 and TRBJ1-3; no definite D call. This CDR3 is built from 14 residues. V was pared by 4 bases and J by 3 bases, with 11 bases between. Germline loops: CDR1 SGDLS, CDR2 YYNGEE.

The V and J genes are TRBV7-2 and TRBJ2-1, with a tentative D call TRBD2 (5 bases). Germline V gene lookup returns CDR1 SGHTA and CDR2 FQGNSA. V was shortened by 0 bases and J by 7 bases, with 10 bases between the two germline ends. This CDR3 spans 14 amino acids. CDR3 loop: CASSLADGLNEQFF. CDR3 coding DNA: TGTGCCAGCAGCTTAGCCGACGGACTTAATGAGCAGTTCTTC.

V gene TRBV5-1 combines with J gene TRBJ2-4, with 12 bases fitting TRBD2. With 0 bases clipped from V and 0 bases from J, the junction kept 4 bases outside the gene matches. This CDR3 has 18 residues. CDR1 SGHRS and CDR2 YFSETQ come from the germline V gene. CDR3 sequence (DNA): TGCGCCAGCAGCTTGGTCCTAGCGGGGGGGACAGCCAAAAACATTCAGTACTTC. Protein product: CASSLVLAGGTAKNIQYF.

This rearrangement joins TRBV2 to TRBJ2-1, with 7 bases that match TRBD2. Per the germline V gene, CDR1 is SNHLY and CDR2 is FYNNEI. V lost 6 bases to trimming and J lost 7 bases; unmatched junction nucleotides: 6. The CDR3 runs 13 residues. In DNA, the CDR3 is TGTGCCAGCAGACTGGGGGAGGGAAATGAGCAGTTCTTC. This codes for CASRLGEGNEQFF.

The chain joins TRBV6-5 to TRBJ2-7; 7 bases align to TRBD2. Germline assignment: CDR1 MNHEY and CDR2 SVGAGI. V lost 0 bases and J lost 2; bases outside the gene matches: 4. The CDR3 is 15 residues long. This CDR3 is CASSYSAGVTYEQYF. The CDR3 DNA follows: TGTGCCAGCAGTTACTCTGCGGGGGTGACCTACGAGCAGTACTTC.

Only a few counts were recorded for this clone. The chain recombines TRBV5-1 with TRBJ2-7, with D perhaps matching TRBD1 (6 bases). Germline V lookup: CDR1 SGHRS, CDR2 YFSETQ. The CDR3 loop spans 14 amino acids. V shed 5 bases and J shed 5 bases, with 17 bases lying between them. CDR3 in DNA: TGCGCCAGCAGTAGCCTGGTGGGGGACAACGAGCAGTACTTC. The encoded protein is CASSSLVGDNEQYF.

The CDR3 bases are TGTGCCACCAGCAGAGACGGTTACAGCTCCTACGAGCAGTACTTC. Translating gives CATSRDGYSSYEQYF. This rearrangement joins TRBV15 to TRBJ2-7; D is unresolved. Trimming left V 0 bases short and J 0 bases short, with 9 bases between. This CDR3 is built from 15 residues. The V gene's germline CDR1 is LNHNV and CDR2 YYDKDF (reference sequence).